A selection of T cell receptor beta chains follows, all from one sample in a study of tumor T cells in aggressive B-cell lymphoma. Assay: immunoSEQ multiplex PCR; the TCRdb copy retains only in-frame clones and omits some. Of about 11,000 clones in the sample, approximately 89% were seen once. Material for sequencing was tumor tissue. These receptors all stem from an adult with diffuse large B cell lymphoma. CDR3s leave out the opening cysteine and the closing phenylalanine or tryptophan.

>TRBV5-6|TRBJ1-5
ASKAGLSNQPQH
>TRBV18|TRBJ1-1
ASSRGGDTEAF
>TRBV6-6|TRBJ2-1
ASSPWEGLYNEQF
>TRBV5-1|NA
ASSLESGSNQPQY
>TRBV9|TRBJ1-1
ASSTRTTGDTEAF
>TRBV6-5|TRBJ2-7
ASRHQNRQGTPY
>TRBV6-4|TRBJ2-1
ASSDRFVGLAYNEQF
>TRBV7-9|TRBJ2-2
ASKLMGGVGTGELF
>TRBV5-1|TRBJ2-3
ASTSGGSADTQY
>TRBV2|TRBJ2-3
ASLRTTDTQY
>TRBV19|TRBJ2-5
ASSIGQGLLQETQY
>TRBV19|TRBJ1-5
ASSNLQGRHQPQH
>TRBV27|TRBJ2-7
ASSSPFNPLAGSRTYEQY
>TRBV6-6|TRBJ2-5
ASSDRGPQETQY
>TRBV10-3|TRBJ2-7
TISEGGYEQY
>TRBV5-1|TRBJ2-7
ASSLEVAGPYEQY
>TRBV5-4|TRBJ2-2
ASSLNSATNTGELF
>TRBV19|TRBJ1-2
ASSRETGISYGYT
>TRBV11-3|TRBJ2-7
ASSLSSGGYEQY
>TRBV7-2|TRBJ2-1
ASSSKREGGNEQF
>TRBV2|TRBJ2-1
ASRASGSYEQF
>TRBV19|TRBJ2-2
ASTPGLLYRELF
>TRBV4-3|TRBJ1-1
ASSQVGNREEAF
>TRBV15|TRBJ2-1
ATSRTGVNEQF
>TRBV10-3|TRBJ2-5
AISESISGRTQY
>TRBV10-2|TRBJ1-3
ASRGKGDNSGNTIY
>TRBV4-1|TRBJ2-7
ASSQAASGSLSYEQY
>TRBV18|TRBJ1-3
ASSPPFVSGNTIY
>TRBV7-9|NA
ASRGSGGGGEQY
>TRBV7-6|TRBJ2-7
ASSPPGLAYEQY
>TRBV28|TRBJ2-2
ASSLGQGNTGELF
>TRBV28|TRBJ1-4
ASTGQGPPTNEKLF
>TRBV28|TRBJ2-1
ASSSPSTGVNEQF
>TRBV18|TRBJ2-7
ASSPEVGEQY
>TRBV7-2|TRBJ2-6
ASSPTGGARSGANVLT
>TRBV7-9|TRBJ1-3
ASSGTPAGNTIY
>TRBV10-3|TRBJ2-5
AISGGASGTQETQY
>TRBV15|TRBJ2-5
ATGRQGGTQY
>TRBV30|TRBJ1-5
AWSRGNQPQH
>TRBV6-4|TRBJ2-4
ASSESGGAKNIQY
>TRBV19|TRBJ2-3
ASSTRLAGSTDTQY
>TRBV14|TRBJ2-7
ASSQDWAGDEQY
>TRBV19|TRBJ1-2
ASTPGGWGYT
>TRBV27|TRBJ2-1
ASSPGTSGSGRGEQF
>TRBV5-4|TRBJ2-5
ASSLAGPSGRLETQY
>TRBV6-6|TRBJ1-1
ASSSDRVVAF
>TRBV6-1|TRBJ2-3
ASAWRAGTTDTQY